This is a list of T cell receptor beta chains from one sample in a study of cytotoxic CD8 clonotypes in ibrutinib-treated CLL. Measured with immunoSEQ multiplex PCR; TCRdb has only the in-frame clones, and not every one. Here the sample spans over 100,000 clones, around 85% being singletons. The sequenced sample was PBMCs, obtained after 24 months of ibrutinib treatment. These receptors were collected from a human donor with chronic lymphocytic leukemia. CDR3s include the opening cysteine and the closing phenylalanine or tryptophan. A D gene is named only where the DNA matches it firmly. Expanded clones get a size class; other rows say once, few or many, or leave the size out.

cdr3_length | d_call | clone_size | j_call | v_call | cdr3_aa | cdr3_nt
14 | NA | NA | TRBJ2-7 | TRBV28 | CASTVNRSPYEQYF | TGTGCCAGCACCGTAAACAGGAGCCCCTACGAGCAGTACTTC
14 | TRBD2 | once | TRBJ2-5 | TRBV19 | CASMKRGVGETQYF | TGTGCCAGTATGAAACGGGGGGTGGGTGAGACCCAGTACTTC
15 | NA | NA | TRBJ2-7 | TRBV5-1 | CASSAAGTPPYEQYF | TGCGCCAGCAGCGCCGCCGGGACGCCCCCCTACGAGCAGTACTTC
11 | NA | NA | TRBJ1-2 | TRBV2 | CASSVRYGYTF | TGTGCCAGCAGTGTACGCTATGGCTACACCTTC
12 | NA | NA | TRBJ2-1 | TRBV25-1 | CASSSSGLEQFF | TGTGCCAGCAGTAGTTCAGGGTTGGAGCAGTTCTTC
14 | NA | few | TRBJ1-4 | TRBV25-1 | CASSVGHYNEKLFF | TGTGCCAGCAGTGTGGGACATTATAATGAAAAACTGTTTTTT
14 | TRBD2 | NA | TRBJ2-7 | TRBV5-5 | CASSPRSGGEEQYF | TGTGCCAGCAGCCCCCGGTCGGGGGGTGAAGAGCAGTACTTC
15 | NA | NA | TRBJ2-4 | TRBV18 | CASSPTTLDKNIQYF | TGTGCCAGCTCACCTACCACACTAGATAAAAACATTCAGTACTTC
15 | NA | NA | TRBJ1-5 | TRBV15 | CATSRAQGTNQPQHF | TGTGCCACCAGCAGGGCTCAGGGGACAAATCAGCCCCAGCATTTT
15 | NA | few | TRBJ2-5 | TRBV7-9 | CASSLTGTAKETQYF | TGTGCCAGCAGCCTCACCGGGACGGCTAAAGAGACCCAGTACTTC
14 | NA | NA | TRBJ2-3 | TRBV28 | CASSSGTGTDTQYF | TGTGCCAGCAGTTCAGGGACTGGCACAGATACGCAGTATTTT
13 | NA | NA | TRBJ1-1 | TRBV19 | CASSIRRASWAFF | TGTGCCAGTAGTATAAGGAGGGCCTCCTGGGCTTTCTTT
15 | TRBD1 | NA | TRBJ2-7 | TRBV5-1 | CASSLVGQVLYEQYF | TGTGCCAGCAGCTTGGTGGGACAGGTCCTCTACGAGCAGTACTTC
17 | NA | NA | TRBJ1-5 | TRBV4-1 | CASSQVDLVNSNQPQHF | TGCGCCAGCAGCCAAGTTGATCTGGTGAATAGCAATCAGCCCCAGCATTTT
14 | NA | NA | TRBJ2-4 | TRBV13 | CASSFSGAGNIQYF | TGTGCCAGCAGCTTTTCCGGGGCGGGAAACATTCAGTACTTC
13 | NA | NA | TRBJ1-4 | TRBV4-3 | CASSQDLGEKLFF | TGCGCCAGCAGCCAAGACTTAGGTGAAAAACTGTTTTTT
14 | NA | NA | TRBJ2-1 | TRBV7-2 | CASTPGRSYNEQFF | TGTGCCAGCACCCCGGGAAGGTCCTACAATGAGCAGTTCTTC
18 | NA | NA | TRBJ2-6 | TRBV21-1 | CARETGRAVLCGANVLTF | TGTGCCAGGGAAACCGGGAGGGCGGTACTTTGTGGGGCCAACGTCCTGACTTTC
14 | NA | NA | TRBJ1-4 | TRBV28 | CASSSGAYNEKLFF | TGTGCCAGCAGTTCGGGCGCTTATAATGAAAAACTGTTTTTT
16 | TRBD2 | NA | TRBJ2-1 | TRBV4-3 | CASSQGAGGSYNEQFF | TGCGCCAGCAGCCAAGGGGCGGGAGGCTCCTACAATGAGCAGTTCTTC
15 | NA | NA | TRBJ2-5 | TRBV9 | CASSVRGERGETQYF | TGTGCCAGCAGCGTACGAGGGGAGAGGGGAGAGACCCAGTACTTC
12 | NA | NA | TRBJ1-5 | TRBV7-9 | CASSFPGQPQHF | TGTGCCAGCAGCTTTCCAGGGCAGCCCCAGCATTTT
15 | NA | NA | TRBJ1-1 | TRBV7-2 | CASSLFSRGDTEAFF | TGTGCCAGCAGCCTTTTTTCCCGGGGAGACACTGAAGCTTTCTTT
14 | NA | NA | TRBJ1-2 | TRBV5-8 | CASSPPLGNYGYTF | TGTGCCAGCAGCCCCCCCCTCGGAAACTATGGCTACACCTTC
15 | NA | NA | TRBJ2-1 | TRBV21-1 | CASSKEGQGGNEQFF | TGTGCCAGCAGCAAAGAAGGACAGGGTGGGAATGAGCAGTTCTTC
16 | NA | NA | TRBJ1-5 | TRBV2 | CASSESIGSSNQPQHF | TGTGCCAGCAGTGAAAGTATAGGGTCTAGCAATCAGCCCCAGCATTTT
13 | TRBD1 | few | TRBJ1-2 | TRBV10-3 | CAKTPGTAYGYTF | TGTGCCAAGACCCCCGGGACAGCTTATGGCTACACCTTC